These 24 T cell receptor beta chains were all obtained from the same sample, sequenced in a study of blood T cell repertoires in COVID-19 (dated by TCRdb to the early 2020s). Library prep was done by the immunoSEQ multiplex PCR assay. The table was pulled from immuneACCESS by TCRdb, which kept in-frame rearrangements only. Such tables lose some clones; where checked, under half of the loss comes from unresolved V genes, and the rest has no known cause. The sample table holds over 15,000 clones, of which around 87% were seen once. The ten most abundant clones make up approximately 14% of the sample. The sample taken for sequencing was peripheral blood. These receptors were obtained from a human donor in a cohort sampled during active COVID-19.

J is TRBJ2-1 and V is TRBV6-4; TRBD2 aligns across 8 bases. The CDR3 sequence is 13 residues long. J lost 7 bases, V lost 11 bases, and 10 bases had no gene match. The V gene's germline CDR1 is MRHNA and CDR2 SNTAGT. The CDR3 DNA reads TGTGCCCCCGGGACTAGAATTATAAATGAGCAGTTCTTC. This gives the protein CAPGTRIINEQFF.

This rearrangement joins TRBV2 to TRBJ2-1; the match to TRBD2 covers 8 bases. CDR1 SNHLY and CDR2 FYNNEI come from the germline V gene. Trimming took 0 bases from V and 6 from J; bases not matched to a gene: 7. This CDR3 contains 16 residues. The CDR3 protein is CASSEASSGRLNEQFF. The DNA for the CDR3 is TGTGCCAGCAGTGAAGCGTCTAGCGGGCGGCTCAATGAGCAGTTCTTC.

The CDR3 nucleotides are TGTGCCAGCAGCTTAATGGGACAGCCAGAATCCCAGTACTTC. This gives the protein CASSLMGQPESQYF. The chain employs TRBV11-2 and TRBJ2-5, with 7 bases lining up with TRBD1. Looked up from germline, CDR1 is SGHAT and CDR2 is FQNNGV. V was clipped by 2 bases and J by 9 bases; unmatched bases: 9. The CDR3 sequence is 14 residues long. The variable domain in full, with the rest retrieved from reference TRBV11-2 and TRBJ2-5, is EAGVAQSPRYKIIEKRQSVAFWCNPISGHATLYWYQQILGQGPKLLIQFQNNGVVDDSQLPKDRFSAERLKGVDSTLKIQPAKLEDSAVYLCASSLMGQPESQYFGPGTRLLVL.

The chain joins TRBV29-1 to TRBJ1-2; the D is unclear. The germline CDR1 and CDR2 sequences are SQVTM and ANQGSEA. CDR3 length equals 13 residues. Trimming cost V 3 bases and J 0 bases, with 8 bases left between them. CDR3 nucleotide sequence: TGCAGCGTTGAGAACCAGGCTAACTATGGCTACACCTTC. The encoded protein is CSVENQANYGYTF.

V is TRBV2 and J is TRBJ1-1, with D possibly being TRBD1 (6 bases). Looked up from germline, CDR1 is SNHLY and CDR2 is FYNNEI. V lost 6 bases and J lost 1, with 9 bases in between. CDR3 length: 13 amino acids. CDR3 amino acids: CASSGQTNTEAFF. The CDR3 region has the DNA TGTGCCAGCAGCGGACAGACGAACACTGAAGCTTTCTTT.

The chain is built from TRBV6-5 and TRBJ1-2, with TRBD1 matching over 8 bases. The CDR3 totals 14 residues. Germline V gene lookup returns CDR1 MNHEY and CDR2 SVGAGI. The ends lost 0 bases at V and 8 bases at J; junction bases unmatched: 5. CDR3 region: CASSYSGQGAGYTF. As DNA, the CDR3 is TGTGCCAGCAGTTACTCAGGGCAGGGGGCCGGCTACACCTTC.

The CDR3 region is CASSLVVGGQDTQYF. CDR3 DNA: TGTGCCAGCAGCTTAGTAGTCGGGGGGCAGGATACGCAGTATTTT. The chain recombines TRBV7-2 with TRBJ2-3; D possibly corresponds to TRBD2 (7 bases). Germline CDR1 is SGHTA and CDR2 is FQGNSA. V lost 1 base, J lost 6 bases, and 14 bases lay in between. This CDR3 region has 15 residues.

The genes are TRBV11-2 and TRBJ1-3; 7 bases map to TRBD1. Germline V gene sequence: CDR1 SGHAT, CDR2 FQNNGV. J lost 0 bases, V lost 6 bases, and 8 bases had no gene match. The CDR3 totals 16 residues. The CDR3: CASRTNRGISGNTIYF. The CDR3 nucleotides are TGTGCCAGCAGAACGAACAGGGGTATCTCTGGAAACACCATATATTTT.

This sequence joins TRBV2 and TRBJ1-5; 7 bases match TRBD1. The CDR3 consists of 14 residues. In germline, CDR1 is SNHLY, CDR2 FYNNEI. V was pared by 4 bases and J by 5 bases, with 5 bases of the junction left unmatched. The CDR3 coding sequence is TGTGCCAGCAGTGTTCAGGGACAGTATCAGCCCCAGCATTTT. It specifies CASSVQGQYQPQHF.

The rearrangement joins TRBV3-1 (or the pseudogene TRBV3-2) to TRBJ2-3, with TRBD2 identical over 9 bases. Trimming cost V 0 bases and J 0 bases; bases outside gene matches: 7. The CDR3 is 18 amino acids. CDR1 is LGHDT, CDR2 YNNKEL, per germline (reference sequence). The CDR3 nucleotides are TGTGCCAGCAGCCAAGAAAGGCGAAGCGGGGGGAGCACAGATACGCAGTATTTT. Translation: CASSQERRSGGSTDTQYF.

Sample share makes this clone medium-sized (0.01 to 0.1%). The V call is TRBV5-8, the J call TRBJ2-5; the match to TRBD1 covers 7 bases. V shed 0 bases, J shed 1 base, and the junction held 6 bases outside the gene matches. Germline V gene data show CDR1 as SGHTS and CDR2 as YDEGEE. This CDR3 contains 16 residues. The CDR3 region has the DNA TGTGCCAGCAGCTTGGGTAGAGGGGGCTTCCAAGAGACCCAGTACTTC. Translation gives CASSLGRGGFQETQYF.

The V gene is TRBV6-5, the J gene TRBJ2-7; maybe TRBD2 (6 bases). V was trimmed by 0 bases and J by 0 bases, leaving 12 bases between them. The germline CDR1 and CDR2 sequences are MNHEY and SVGAGI. CDR3 length: 16 residues. The CDR3 here is CASSYSREWGSYEQYF. As DNA, the CDR3 is TGTGCCAGCAGTTACTCACGGGAGTGGGGCTCCTACGAGCAGTACTTC.

The chain recombines TRBV27 with TRBJ2-1; TRBD2 agrees at 7 bases. V shed 6 bases, J shed 2 bases, and the junction held 16 bases outside the gene matches. Germline values: CDR1 MNHEY, CDR2 SMNVEV (reference sequence). CDR3 length: 18 residues. The CDR3 sequence: CASSPHPRGEVAYNEQFF. Here the CDR3 DNA reads TGTGCCAGCAGCCCCCATCCTCGGGGGGAAGTGGCCTACAATGAGCAGTTCTTC.

This clone is categorized as medium-sized. Other DNA variants within this sample encode the same CDR3. The chain has TRBV5-1 and TRBJ1-3; D uncertain. Trimming left V 4 bases short and J 0 bases short, with 5 bases between. This CDR3 has 13 amino acids. Germline V gene sequence: CDR1 SGHRS, CDR2 YFSETQ. The CDR3 loop reads CASSLSSGNTIYF. The DNA of the CDR3 is TGCGCCAGCAGCCTCAGCTCTGGAAACACCATATATTTT.

The chain couples TRBV10-2 to TRBJ2-3, with TRBD2 matching 7 bases. Looked up from germline, CDR1 is WSHSY and CDR2 is SAAADI. The CDR3 length is 15 residues. With 0 bases clipped from V and 5 bases from J, the junction kept 5 bases outside the gene matches. CDR3: CASSESGGGRDTQYF. Written as DNA, the CDR3 is TGCGCCAGCAGTGAGTCGGGGGGGGGAAGAGATACGCAGTATTTT.

The chain uses TRBV2 and TRBJ1-5; 8 bases align to TRBD1. The CDR3 loop spans 14 amino acids. V shed 5 bases and J 7 bases; nucleotides not matched to a gene: 7. Germline V gene sequence: CDR1 SNHLY, CDR2 FYNNEI. CDR3 residues: CASSTRTGWQPQHF. The CDR3 nucleotides read TGTGCCAGCAGTACACGGACAGGGTGGCAGCCCCAGCATTTT.

The rearrangement joins TRBV4-2 to TRBJ1-1; D remains unclear. This CDR3 spans 18 amino acids. Germline loops: CDR1 LGHNA, CDR2 YNFKEQ. With 4 bases removed from V and 5 bases from J, the gap between germline ends came to 26 bases. The CDR3 bases are TGTGCCAGCAGCCCGGCGGTTTGGCGTCGTAATTCGAGGACTGAAGCTTTCTTT. As protein: CASSPAVWRRNSRTEAFF.

V usage is TRBV27 and J usage is TRBJ2-7; maybe TRBD2 (5 bases). V gave up 5 bases and J gave up 2 bases, with 13 bases separating them. CDR1 is MNHEY, CDR2 SMNVEV, per germline (reference sequence). The CDR3 runs 14 residues. This chain's CDR3 is CASSPARRAYEQYF. The CDR3, as DNA: TGTGCCAGCAGTCCCGCAAGGCGGGCCTACGAGCAGTACTTC.

The chain combines TRBV5-1 with TRBJ1-1; 8 nucleotides line up with TRBD1. Germline V gives CDR1 SGHRS, CDR2 YFSETQ. V shed 4 bases, J shed 3 bases, and the junction held 8 bases outside the gene matches. This CDR3 is built from 15 residues. The CDR3 bases are TGCGCCAGCAGCAAAGACAGGGGAGGGGACACTGAAGCTTTCTTT. Encoded protein: CASSKDRGGDTEAFF.

This clone turned up a few times. The chain links TRBV7-8 to TRBJ2-2, with unresolved D. The CDR3 length is 13 residues. Germline CDR1 SGHVS, CDR2 FQNEAQ. The germline V and J ends were trimmed by 0 bases and 7 bases, with 6 bases remaining between them. CDR3 protein: CASSLAGSGELFF. The CDR3 DNA sequence: TGTGCCAGCAGCTTAGCTGGTAGCGGGGAGCTGTTTTTT.

The chain carries TRBV7-2 and TRBJ2-7, with 11 bases identical to TRBD2. Germline V CDR1 and CDR2: SGHTA, FQGNSA. V dropped 5 bases and J dropped 1; count of bases not matched to a gene: 4. The CDR3 runs 15 residues. In DNA, the CDR3 is TGTGCCAGCAGCAAATCTAGCGGGGGGTCCTACGAGCAGTACTTC. It codes for CASSKSSGGSYEQYF. Drawing the rest from reference TRBV7-2 and TRBJ2-7, the complete variable domain is GAGVSQSPSNKVTEKGKDVELRCDPISGHTALYWYRQSLGQGLEFLIYFQGNSAPDKSGLPSDRFSAERTGGSVSTLTIQRTQQEDSAVYLCASSKSSGGSYEQYFGPGTRLTVT.

This clone was detected only once. The chain carries TRBV5-1 and TRBJ2-2; 9 bases are a match to TRBD1. V trimming: 7 bases; J trimming: 5 bases; junction bases outside the gene matches: 6. Germline loops: CDR1 SGHRS, CDR2 YFSETQ. This CDR3 spans 14 amino acids. The CDR3: CASLGQGRTGELFF. CDR3 nucleotide sequence: TGCGCCAGCCTGGGACAGGGTCGTACCGGGGAGCTGTTTTTT.

This rearrangement joins TRBV5-4 to TRBJ1-3; no reliable D call. V was cut by 2 bases and J by 3 bases, with 12 bases left in between. CDR3 length: 15 amino acids. The germline CDR1 and CDR2 sequences are SGHNT and YYREEE (reference sequence). DNA of the CDR3: TGTGCCAGCAGCTTCGGGGATAGGGTTGGAAACACCATATATTTT. Translating gives CASSFGDRVGNTIYF. The variable domain in full, with the rest retrieved from reference TRBV5-4 and TRBJ1-3, is ETGVTQSPTHLIKTRGQQVTLRCSSQSGHNTVSWYQQALGQGPQFIFQYYREEENGRGNFPPRFSGLQFPNYSSELNVNALELDDSALYLCASSFGDRVGNTIYFGEGSWLTVV.

The V gene is TRBV11-2, the J gene TRBJ2-7, with D perhaps matching TRBD2 (6 bases). The germline V gene encodes CDR1 SGHAT and CDR2 FQNNGV. V lost 3 bases to trimming and J lost 8 bases, with 14 bases between them. This CDR3 region has 13 residues. In nucleotides, the CDR3 is TGTGCCAGCAGCTTTGGGTGGCGGGGACAGCAGTACTTC. Protein sequence: CASSFGWRGQQYF.